This TCR beta chain came from a study of tumor and adjacent non-tumor tissue in lung cancer. This clonotype was counted ten times or more. Three rounds of nested PCR, following a modified ARM-PCR protocol, produced the TCRbeta library. TCRdb re-called the multiplex PCR reads through MiXCR, storing one row per CDR3 protein. This table holds 200,000 to 250,000 distinct CDR3 sequences, less than 80% found once. Trimming cost V 3 bases and J 0 bases; bases outside gene matches: 5. The CDR3 has 16 residues. Per germline, CDR1 SGHAT and CDR2 FQNNGV. RNA was extracted from bulk tissue without any cell sorting.

What was sequenced was lung tumor tissue. This chain uses TRBV11-2 with TRBJ2-1, with 7 bases that match TRBD1. The TCR comes from a man in his 60s with non-small cell lung cancer. The DNA of the CDR3 is TGTGCCAGCAGCTTTATCCGGGACAGCTCCTACAATGAGCAGTTCTTC. This gives the protein CASSFIRDSSYNEQFF.